These T cell receptor beta chains were read from a single sample in a study of T cells in Graves' hyperthyroidism and ophthalmopathy. MiXCR, run by TCRdb on the multiplex PCR reads, gives a single entry per CDR3 protein. In the table there are approximately 350,000 distinct CDR3 sequences, over 12% of which are singletons. Sequenced: blood. Receptors were obtained from a woman aged 60-70 years with Graves' ophthalmopathy. CDR3s include the opening cysteine and the closing phenylalanine or tryptophan.

v_gene | len | CDR3aa
TRBV5-1 | 15 | CASSLTSGNTGELFF
TRBV20-1 | 13 | CSASPPGNFEQYF
TRBV5-1 | 18 | CASSATGTSGRVSGELFF
TRBV20-1 | 15 | CSVPGLAGGPVEQFF
TRBV7-9 | 14 | CASSLGGKLYEQYF
TRBV28 | 13 | CASSYRDGTEAFF
TRBV28 | 15 | CASSLLAGISNEQFF
TRBV28 | 15 | CASSIQGKRGDTQYF
TRBV9 | 15 | CASSPRVSSTDTQYF
TRBV20-1 | 12 | CSAPDTYNEQFF
TRBV7-2 | 14 | CASSFETPLHEQYF
TRBV18 | 13 | CASSPRDPYEQYF
TRBV27 | 18 | CASSPYPLGKGDYYEQYF
TRBV3-1 | 13 | CASSPRLIYGYTF
TRBV10-3 | 17 | CAISEDVAGQGSYTQYF
TRBV18 | 13 | CASSAGSNQPQHF
TRBV20-1 | 17 | CSARDDRGGGSNQPQHF
TRBV24-1 | 15 | CATLRDRGLYTEAFF
TRBV19 | 13 | CASSTGQYQPQHF
TRBV7-9 | 11 | CASDRSGGYTF
TRBV20-1 | 17 | CSASPLLAGRSYNEQFF
TRBV2 | 15 | CASSPRTGGYTEAFF
TRBV7-3 | 14 | CASSLGTGVSEQYF
TRBV9 | 15 | CASSVTWAGGYEQYF
TRBV27 | 15 | CASSLVGQGHYEQYF
TRBV3-1 | 15 | CASSQRTTSTDTQYF
TRBV19 | 14 | CASSMGTSNTEAFF
TRBV20-1 | 16 | CSARDDRQGATGELFF
TRBV6-2/TRBV6-3 | 15 | CASGPPLGAPYEQYF
TRBV28 | 12 | CASSLLLGTQYF
TRBV5-1 | 15 | CASSLDRATNEKLFF
TRBV7-6 | 15 | CASTPAGLAEETQYF
TRBV2 | 12 | CASSRTYYEQYF
TRBV6-1 | 17 | CASSHTSGGGGRGELFF
TRBV10-2 | 15 | CASSEGDYSNQPQHF
TRBV28 | 15 | CASSLWDRDSNEQFF
TRBV20-1 | 14 | CSADMAGDTGELFF
TRBV3-1 | 16 | CASSQGWIVGQETQYF
TRBV25-1 | 16 | CASSEAGPLAKNIQYF
TRBV2 | 14 | CASSTSGASYEQYF